This TCR beta chain was sequenced during a study of human T cells and chemical hapten exposure (dated by TCRdb to the early 2020s). For the study in its entirety: For sensitization, 2% DPC in acetone was applied to an approximately 2 cm by approximately 2 cm area of upper inner arm skin. Throughout the roughly 23-week study period, patients were also given weekly therapeutic DPC doses on the scalp. Patch testing was performed on the upper back with Finn chambers containing 0.01% DPC, and the patch tests were scored after 6 days according to International Contact Dermatitis Research Group standards. The patient cohort, mostly female, included alopecia areata with under or over 50% scalp involvement, alopecia totalis and alopecia universalis. The libraries were sequenced as a pool, and the TCR yield per sample differed mostly because of small variations in library volumes within the pool. This study followed changes in the peripheral blood TCR repertoire in vivo during primary and secondary sensitization of alopecia patients to the hapten diphenylcyclopropenone (DPC). Blood was sampled from patients pre-sensitization (week 0) and at 2, 6 and about 24 weeks after DPC sensitization. For TCR sequencing, blood came from approximately 29 alopecia patients at anywhere from one to four time points (pre-sensitization, 2, 6 and 24 weeks).

Results and caveats for the whole study, not just this receptor: Significantly more large CDR3 similarity clusters were formed by expanded TCRs than by pre-sensitization or healthy control sets, consistent with antigen-driven responses. Because all patients had alopecia, a presumed autoimmune disease, the immune response of the patients might differ from that of healthy individuals. DPC sensitization did not change how many TCRs were above 1 in 1000 frequency, and no evidence was found of alterations in global repertoire structure. Repeated subsampling changed both the strength of the expansion versus patch-test correlation and the threshold at which that correlation became significant. The number of PT1 expanded TCRs positively correlated with patch test score, significant at thresholds 8, 16 and 32 but not 4.

Taken with the paper, the label for time point translates to: patch test 1, 2 weeks after DPC sensitization. What the treatment or condition label conveys for this sample: therapeutic diphenylcyclopropenone sensitization with weekly scalp DPC. At every patch-test visit, the blood draw took place before the patch test was put on. To be eligible, patients had to be aged 18 to 70, diagnosed with alopecia and judged suitable for DPC therapy, while pregnant patients were excluded. Total RNA was extracted from unfractionated whole blood that had been collected in Tempus Blood RNA tubes. Trimming costs V 3 bases and J 10 bases, and their ends lie 19 bases apart. The CDR3 measures 15 amino acids from cysteine to phenylalanine. Only the CDR3 region is kept as DNA, spanning 45 bases read in frame from base 1. Library preparation employed RACE. TCRdb names NextSeq 500 as the instrument used. During library preparation, unique molecular identifiers were attached to individual cDNA molecules so that TCRs could be counted in a quantitative, reproducible way. From each blood RNA sample, both TCR alpha and TCR beta chains were sequenced. Processing in the source paper ran as follows. The median number of TCRs per sample was roughly 98,000, ranging from roughly 23,224 to 700,000. V, J and CDR3 annotation of the TCR reads was performed with the Decombinator software suite. Every sample was subsampled to the same number of TCRs (28,000) for the PS versus PT1 abundance plots. Expanded TCRs were defined as absent before sensitization and observed at least eight times at the 2-week time point. TCRdb trimmed the raw reads at Q25, called clones with MiXCR and kept productive beta chains. Each CDR3 protein appears once, grouped with its most common genes and DNA. The V and J calls were determined by TCRdb, not by the authors. In this sample the table shows around 190,000 distinct CDR3 sequences, 20% to 25% of which occur a single time. The ten largest make up about 6.7% of the sample.

This clonotype was found many times. Its target antigen remains unknown. No base-level quality is on record; no much larger clone is a single base apart. The sequence links TRBV12-3 or TRBV12-4 to TRBJ2-1; TRBD1 might be the D gene, on 6 matching bases. The receptor was isolated from a woman in her forties or fifties with alopecia areata. Some clones in this sample may be carry-over from other donors' samples. The source was whole blood, collected in connection with sensitization to the hapten diphenylcyclopropenone (DPC). Here the CDR3 is given as CASSFPGQTANEQFF. Here is the DNA: TGTGCCAGCAGTTTCCCTGGACAGACAGCCAACGAGCAGTTCTTC.